Listed here are 14 T cell receptor beta chains from one sample, sequenced in a study of cytomegalovirus exposure and HLA in healthy donors. The PCR employed 60 Vbeta primers together with 13 Jbeta primers. Produced via immunoSEQ multiplex PCR; TCRdb's table is partial and in-frame only. The data show about 170,000 clones, with about 72% seen just once and roughly 1.6% held by the top ten. Sequenced sample: PBMCs. These receptor sequences come from a girl aged 10-17 years in good health and CMV-seronegative.

CDR3 loop: CATRGKLAAEQYF. In nucleotides, the CDR3 is TGTGCCACCAGGGGTAAACTAGCGGCCGAGCAGTACTTC. V is TRBV15 and J is TRBJ2-7, with 8 bases fitting TRBD2. The germline V gene encodes CDR1 LNHNV and CDR2 YYDKDF (reference sequence). Trimming removed 6 bases from V and 6 bases from J; junction bases left unmatched: 7. The CDR3 is 13 residues long.

The chain has TRBV4-1 and TRBJ2-7, with D possibly TRBD2 on 6 matching bases. V lost 3 bases, J lost 3 bases, and 15 bases lay in between. The germline CDR1 and CDR2 sequences are MGHRA and YSYEKL. The CDR3 runs 15 residues. The CDR3 protein is CASSQDPGGGYEQYF. The CDR3 nucleotides are TGCGCCAGCAGCCAGGATCCCGGGGGTGGCTACGAGCAGTACTTC.

This clone was observed a handful of times. The rearrangement links TRBV27 to TRBJ1-2; the D gene is possibly TRBD1 (6 bases). The germline V gene encodes CDR1 MNHEY and CDR2 SMNVEV (reference sequence). V was shortened by 5 bases and J by 5 bases, with 21 bases between the two germline ends. The CDR3 runs 16 residues. The CDR3: CASSNPRGGLRYGYTF. CDR3 bases: TGTGCCAGCAGTAACCCTCGAGGGGGTCTTCGGTATGGCTACACCTTC.

This chain links TRBV15 with TRBJ2-3; 11 bases agree with TRBD2. Trimming at V came to 9 bases and at J to 2 bases, leaving 10 bases not matched to a gene. The CDR3 has 16 residues. Germline assignment: CDR1 LNHNV and CDR2 YYDKDF (reference sequence). The CDR3 sequence is CATTTGTSGITDTQYF. For the CDR3, the DNA is TGTGCCACTACTACCGGGACTAGCGGAATCACAGATACGCAGTATTTT. Together with reference TRBV15 and TRBJ2-3, the CDR3 gives the full variable domain: DAMVIQNPRYQVTQFGKPVTLSCSQTLNHNVMYWYQQKSSQAPKLLFHYYDKDFNNEADTPDNFQSRRPNTSFCFLDIRSPGLGDTAMYLCATTTGTSGITDTQYFGPGTRLTVL.

A single count supports this clone. V gene TRBV7-8 combines with J gene TRBJ2-5; D remains ambiguous. Germline V gene sequence: CDR1 SGHVS, CDR2 FQNEAQ. The V end was cut by 1 base, the J end by 5 bases, with 8 bases between. The CDR3 runs to 13 residues. DNA of the CDR3: TGTGCCAGCAGCTTAGTTCCTTCGGAGACCCAGTACTTC. Protein sequence: CASSLVPSETQYF.

The chain joins TRBV27 to TRBJ1-6; D is possibly TRBD1 (6 bases). The CDR3 is 14 amino acids. V gave up 5 bases and J gave up 10 bases, with 15 bases separating them. Looked up from germline, CDR1 is MNHEY and CDR2 is SMNVEV (reference sequence). CDR3 region: CASSLGGSGSPLHF. For the CDR3, the DNA is TGTGCCAGCAGTCTAGGGGGAAGTGGCTCACCCCTCCACTTT.

The rearrangement links TRBV30 to TRBJ2-7, with 12 bases aligning to TRBD1. CDR1 is GTSNPN and CDR2 is SVGIG in the germline V gene (reference sequence). The V segment lost 7 bases and the J segment 4 bases; nucleotides outside the gene matches: 5. The CDR3 loop spans 13 amino acids. CDR3 DNA sequence: TGTGCCTCCACGGGACAGGGGGCTTACGAGCAGTACTTC. It yields the protein CASTGQGAYEQYF.

This sequence joins TRBV4-1 and TRBJ2-1, with 11 bases lining up with TRBD1. This CDR3 is 17 amino acids long. V was clipped by 0 bases and J by 7 bases; unmatched bases: 8. Germline CDR1 is MGHRA and CDR2 is YSYEKL. CDR3 residues: CASSQDQGTGGWNEQFF. DNA of the CDR3: TGCGCCAGCAGCCAAGATCAGGGGACAGGGGGTTGGAATGAGCAGTTCTTC.

The CDR3 loop is CASSQVAGRDSPLHF. CDR3 nucleotides: TGCGCCAGCAGCCAAGTGGCAGGGAGGGATTCACCCCTCCACTTT. V usage is TRBV4-1 and J usage is TRBJ1-6; D might be TRBD1 (5 bases). Trimming left V 1 base short and J 8 bases short, with 12 bases between. In germline, CDR1 is MGHRA, CDR2 YSYEKL. The CDR3 consists of 15 residues.

This chain uses TRBV6-4 with TRBJ1-1, with D perhaps TRBD1 (5 bases). V lost 6 bases and J 9 bases, leaving 14 bases between the germline ends. This CDR3 is 12 amino acids long. Germline lookup yields CDR1 MRHNA and CDR2 SNTAGT. The CDR3 here is CASRGGRNKAFF. CDR3 DNA sequence: TGTGCCAGCAGGGGGGGTCGAAACAAAGCTTTCTTT.

This clone was counted once. The V gene is TRBV2, the J gene TRBJ1-4; the D is unclear. CDR1 and CDR2 (germline): SNHLY, FYNNEI. The length of the CDR3 is 13 residues. V dropped 4 bases and J dropped 2 bases, with 5 bases sitting between them. The CDR3 DNA sequence: TGTGCCAGCAGTGGAGTGACTAATGAAAAACTGTTTTTT. As protein: CASSGVTNEKLFF.

This clone appeared a single time. The chain employs TRBV4-2 and TRBJ1-2, with D unresolved. CDR1 and CDR2 from the germline V gene are LGHNA and YNFKEQ. The CDR3 loop spans 13 amino acids. V lost 1 base and J 4 bases, leaving 7 bases between the germline ends. The CDR3 region has the DNA TGTGCCAGCAGCCAAGCCATTTCCTATGGCTACACCTTC. This gives the protein CASSQAISYGYTF.

The J gene is TRBJ1-6, the V gene TRBV2, with TRBD1 matching over 7 bases. Trimming removed 8 bases from V and 3 bases from J; junction bases left unmatched: 7. Germline loops: CDR1 SNHLY, CDR2 FYNNEI. CDR3 size: 15 residues. The CDR3 protein is CASDRESNYNSPLHF. CDR3 bases: TGTGCCAGCGACAGGGAATCAAACTATAATTCACCCCTCCACTTT.

V and J are TRBV5-6 and TRBJ1-4; TRBD1 agrees at 10 bases. The J segment lost 8 bases and the V segment lost 4 bases, leaving 8 bases of the junction unmatched. The CDR3 extends over 15 amino acids. Germline CDR1 is SGHDT and CDR2 is YYEEEE. CDR3 loop: CASSSRTGGREKLFF. In nucleotides, the CDR3 is TGTGCCAGCAGCAGTCGGACAGGGGGTAGGGAAAAACTGTTTTTT.